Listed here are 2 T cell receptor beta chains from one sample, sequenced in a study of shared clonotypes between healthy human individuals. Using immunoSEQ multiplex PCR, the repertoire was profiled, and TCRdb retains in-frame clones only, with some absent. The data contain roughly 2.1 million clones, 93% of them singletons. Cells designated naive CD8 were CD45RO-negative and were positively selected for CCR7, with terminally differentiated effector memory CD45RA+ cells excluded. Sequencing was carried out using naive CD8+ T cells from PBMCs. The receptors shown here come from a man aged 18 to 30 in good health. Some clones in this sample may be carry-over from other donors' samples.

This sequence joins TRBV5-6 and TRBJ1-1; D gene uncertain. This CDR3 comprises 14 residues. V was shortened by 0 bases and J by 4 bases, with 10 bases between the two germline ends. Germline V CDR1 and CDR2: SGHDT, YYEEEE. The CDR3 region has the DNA TGTGCCAGCAGCTTGGTGGGCTGGGGCACTGAAGCTTTCTTT. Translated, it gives CASSLVGWGTEAFF.

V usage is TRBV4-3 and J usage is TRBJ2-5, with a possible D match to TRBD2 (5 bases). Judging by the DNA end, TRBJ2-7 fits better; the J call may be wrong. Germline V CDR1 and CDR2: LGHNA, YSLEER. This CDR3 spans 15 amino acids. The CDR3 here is CASSQGSGGPYEQYF. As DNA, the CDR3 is TGCGCCAGCAGCCAAGGATCCGGCGGGCCCTACGAGCAGTACTTC.